The 27 T cell receptor beta chains given below trace back to one sample, sequenced in a study of T-cell memory formation after mild COVID-19. TCRdb fed the 5' RACE reads into MiXCR, producing one record per CDR3 protein. The table lists 250,000 to 400,000 distinct CDR3 sequences, more than 13% of them singletons. The specimen was PBMCs or a T cell subset sorted from them (not recorded which). These receptors all come from a man younger than 30 who had mild COVID-19 (a few samples of this study predate the infection). Cell type and time point are not known.

J is TRBJ2-7 and V is TRBV7-9, with D perhaps matching TRBD1 (5 bases). The CDR3 extends over 13 amino acids. Trimming pared 5 bases from V and 4 bases from J, leaving 12 bases between. CDR1 is SEHNR and CDR2 is FQNEAQ in the germline V gene (reference sequence). The CDR3: CASSHRQGYEQYF. DNA of the CDR3: TGTGCCAGCAGCCACCGCCAGGGTTACGAGCAGTACTTC.

J is TRBJ2-1 and V is TRBV20-1; 9 bases fit TRBD2. With V trimmed by 2 bases and J by 3 bases, 5 bases remained unmatched. Germline loops: CDR1 DFQATT, CDR2 SNEGSKA (reference sequence). There are 15 residues in the CDR3. CDR3 loop: CSARRRGGLYNEQFF. Written as DNA, the CDR3 is TGCAGTGCTAGAAGGCGGGGGGGCCTCTACAATGAGCAGTTCTTC.

This chain links TRBV13 with TRBJ2-7; D uncertain. The CDR3 has 14 amino acids. Germline values: CDR1 PRHDT, CDR2 FYEKMQ (reference sequence). Trimming cost V 5 bases and J 2 bases, with 13 bases left between them. The CDR3 DNA is TGTGCCAGCAGCCTTCGGGCAAGCGCCTACGAGCAGTACTTC. As protein: CASSLRASAYEQYF.

The chain has TRBV5-1 and TRBJ2-7; D is undetermined. Looked up from germline, CDR1 is SGHRS and CDR2 is YFSETQ. This CDR3 comprises 14 residues. The V end lost 2 bases, the J end lost 2 bases, and 11 bases lay between the germline ends. The CDR3 is CASSFVPGTYEQYF. CDR3 nucleotides: TGCGCCAGCAGCTTCGTCCCCGGAACCTACGAGCAGTACTTC.

This clonotype has a handful of counts. The CDR3: CASSYRDPRFYGYTF. The CDR3 nucleotides are TGTGCCAGCAGCTACCGGGACCCCAGATTCTATGGCTACACCTTC. The rearrangement uses TRBV3-1 and TRBJ1-2, with a weak D call TRBD1 (5 bases). The V end was cut by 5 bases, the J end by 4 bases, with 17 bases between. Germline-derived CDR1 and CDR2 are LGHDT and YNNKEL (reference sequence). This CDR3 has 15 amino acids.

This clonotype was counted between two and nine times. CDR3 in amino acids: CASSSRGGLTNEQFF. The CDR3 DNA sequence: TGTGCCAGCAGTTCAAGGGGGGGGTTGACCAATGAGCAGTTCTTC. V gene TRBV28 combines with J gene TRBJ2-1; TRBD2 is a possible D gene (7 bases). CDR1 and CDR2 from the germline V gene are MDHEN and SYDVKM. CDR3 size: 15 residues. Trimming removed 4 bases from V and 6 bases from J, with 16 bases in between.

This clonotype was seen only a few times. J is TRBJ1-3 and V is TRBV2, with 10 bases aligning to TRBD1. The CDR3 consists of 14 residues. Germline loops: CDR1 SNHLY, CDR2 FYNNEI. After removal of 4 bases from V and 7 bases from J, the junction contained 4 bases not matched to a gene. This CDR3 is CASSGVTGGNTIYF. The CDR3 coding sequence is TGTGCCAGCAGTGGCGTGACAGGGGGCAACACCATATATTTT.

This clonotype appeared a few times. This chain links TRBV6-5 with TRBJ2-2; the D is unclear. The V gene's germline CDR1 is MNHEY and CDR2 SVGAGI. V gave up 7 bases and J gave up 0 bases, with 6 bases separating them. This CDR3 is 13 amino acids long. The CDR3 DNA sequence: TGTGCCAGCATCTCTCCGAACACCGGGGAGCTGTTTTTT. The encoded protein is CASISPNTGELFF.

The J gene is TRBJ2-5, the V gene TRBV7-2; D remains unclear. The CDR3 consists of 13 residues. V lost 3 bases, J lost 7 bases, and 12 bases lay in between. CDR1 and CDR2 from the germline V gene are SGHTA and FQGNSA. In DNA form, the CDR3 reads TGTGCCAGCAGCTTTACGACTTTCGGGACCCAGTACTTC. It encodes CASSFTTFGTQYF. Full variable domain (remainder filled in from reference TRBV7-2 and TRBJ2-5): GAGVSQSPSNKVTEKGKDVELRCDPISGHTALYWYRQSLGQGLEFLIYFQGNSAPDKSGLPSDRFSAERTGGSVSTLTIQRTQQEDSAVYLCASSFTTFGTQYFGPGTRLLVL.

The table lists this clonotype with a few counts. As DNA, the CDR3 is TGTGCCAGCAGCTTAGCCTCCCTAGGACTAGCGGGGGGGTACAATGAGCAGTTCTTC. Translated, it gives CASSLASLGLAGGYNEQFF. The chain recombines TRBV11-2 with TRBJ2-1; 15 bases are shared with TRBD2. The CDR3 extends over 19 amino acids. Per the germline V gene, CDR1 is SGHAT and CDR2 is FQNNGV. With V trimmed by 1 base and J by 4 bases, 8 bases remained unmatched.

This clonotype was found a few times. The chain couples TRBV10-3 to TRBJ2-7; 8 positions match TRBD1. The ends lost 11 bases at V and 7 bases at J; junction bases unmatched: 19. CDR1 and CDR2 from the germline V gene are ENHRY and SYGVKD. This CDR3 contains 15 residues. DNA for the CDR3: TGTGCCGCACAGGGTACTCGGCAGGGGGCCGGAGAGCAGTACTTC. It is translated as CAAQGTRQGAGEQYF.

The gene calls are TRBV20-1 and TRBJ1-2, with D possibly matching TRBD1 (5 bases). There are 13 residues in the CDR3. Trimming removed 6 bases at V and 4 bases at J, with 15 bases between. CDR1 is DFQATT, CDR2 SNEGSKA, per germline (reference sequence). In DNA form, the CDR3 reads TGCAGTGCCCTAGTGGGGGGTGGCTATGGCTACACCTTC. Amino acid sequence: CSALVGGGYGYTF.

This clonotype turned up a few times. The chain recombines TRBV19 with TRBJ2-2; D perhaps matches TRBD1 (6 bases). CDR1 and CDR2 (germline): LNHDA, SQIVND (reference sequence). The CDR3 runs 15 residues. V was shortened by 6 bases and J by 1 base, with 12 bases between the two germline ends. The CDR3, as DNA: TGTGCCAGTAGGCCGGGACATCTGAACACCGGGGAGCTGTTTTTT. Translated: CASRPGHLNTGELFF.

This clonotype was found many times. The chain couples TRBV12-3 or TRBV12-4 to TRBJ2-3, with 10 nucleotides matching TRBD2. Germline trimming cut 5 bases from V and 11 bases from J; bases unmatched to any gene: 16. There are 16 residues in the CDR3. CDR3 nucleotides: TGTGCCAGCAGTCCCGGGGCGAGCGGGGGGGGCCTCGGGCAGTATTTT. Residues: CASSPGASGGGLGQYF.

The chain employs TRBV5-1 and TRBJ1-3; D may be TRBD1 (5 bases). Germline V gene sequence: CDR1 SGHRS, CDR2 YFSETQ. Between the trimmed V and J ends, which lost 2 bases and 2 bases, there was a span of 17 bases. The CDR3 length is 17 residues. CDR3 protein: CASSFGVDSSPGNTIYF. The CDR3 DNA is TGCGCCAGCAGCTTTGGGGTAGACAGCAGCCCTGGAAACACCATATATTTT.

J is TRBJ2-2 and V is TRBV2; 7 nucleotides agree with TRBD2. The CDR3 runs 15 residues. Trimming took 8 bases from V and 3 from J; bases not matched to a gene: 9. CDR1 SNHLY and CDR2 FYNNEI come from the germline V gene. This CDR3 reads CASGLSGAYTGELFF. The CDR3, as DNA: TGTGCCAGCGGGTTGAGCGGGGCATACACCGGGGAGCTGTTTTTT.

This sequence joins TRBV6-2 or TRBV6-3 and TRBJ1-6; D possibly corresponds to TRBD1 (6 bases). Germline CDR1 reads MNHEY; CDR2 reads SVGEGT. Trimming shortened V by 8 bases and J by 10 bases, and 15 bases separated the two germline ends. The CDR3 is 13 residues long. CDR3 residues: CASRLGGHSPLHF. CDR3 nucleotides: TGTGCCAGCCGGCTTGGGGGGCACTCACCCCTCCACTTT.

The chain links TRBV5-4 to TRBJ2-1, with 7 bases matching TRBD2. CDR3 size: 12 residues. The germline CDR1 and CDR2 sequences are SGHNT and YYREEE (reference sequence). The ends lost 8 bases at V and 4 bases at J; junction bases unmatched: 3. The CDR3 DNA is TGTGCCAGACTAGCGCTATACAATGAGCAGTTCTTC. This encodes CARLALYNEQFF.

This clonotype was seen at least ten times. The rearrangement uses TRBV9 and TRBJ2-2; no definite D call. In germline, CDR1 is SGDLS, CDR2 YYNGEE. This CDR3 has 13 amino acids. Trimming stripped 0 bases from V and 7 bases from J, with 7 bases between. The CDR3 region is CASSVVPGGELFF. In DNA, the CDR3 is TGTGCCAGCAGCGTAGTCCCGGGCGGGGAGCTGTTTTTT.

CDR3 loop: CATWVEGTYEQYF. CDR3 sequence (DNA): TGTGCCACCTGGGTGGAGGGAACCTACGAGCAGTACTTC. J is TRBJ2-7 and V is TRBV27, with D possibly matching TRBD2 (6 bases). CDR1 MNHEY and CDR2 SMNVEV come from the germline V gene (reference sequence). The CDR3 runs 13 residues. V gave up 10 bases and J gave up 2 bases, with 15 bases separating them.

The CDR3 is CASSQDPLLGTQYF. In DNA form, the CDR3 reads TGTGCCAGCAGCCAAGATCCACTATTAGGGACCCAGTACTTC. The rearrangement uses TRBV4-2 and TRBJ2-5; D is uncertain. The CDR3 runs to 14 residues. Germline CDR1 LGHNA, CDR2 YNFKEQ. Deletions cut 0 bases from V and 7 bases from J, with 12 bases between.

This clonotype was counted only a few times. The V call is TRBV24-1, the J call TRBJ2-3, with D possibly matching TRBD2 (5 bases). This CDR3 region has 14 residues. Per the germline V gene, CDR1 is KGHDR and CDR2 is SFDVKD. Between the trimmed V and J ends, which lost 3 bases and 6 bases, there was a span of 12 bases. The CDR3 DNA follows: TGTGCCACCAGTGATGCACGTTCTAGCGATACGCAGTATTTT. Its translation: CATSDARSSDTQYF.

This clonotype turned up a few times. The genes are TRBV7-2 and TRBJ2-7; perhaps D is TRBD1 or TRBD2 (5 bases each). Trimming cost V 5 bases and J 7 bases, with 15 bases left between them. Germline V gene sequence: CDR1 SGHTA, CDR2 FQGNSA. The CDR3 extends over 13 amino acids. The CDR3 nucleotides read TGTGCCAGCAGCCTAAGGGGACCGGGAGAGCAGTACTTC. It encodes CASSLRGPGEQYF. The full variable domain, with the rest looked up from reference TRBV7-2 and TRBJ2-7, is GAGVSQSPSNKVTEKGKDVELRCDPISGHTALYWYRQSLGQGLEFLIYFQGNSAPDKSGLPSDRFSAERTGGSVSTLTIQRTQQEDSAVYLCASSLRGPGEQYFGPGTRLTVT.

This clonotype was seen only a few times. The V call is TRBV10-3, the J call TRBJ2-2; D is ambiguous. Germline V gene lookup returns CDR1 ENHRY and CDR2 SYGVKD. The CDR3 extends over 11 amino acids. V shed 10 bases and J shed 3 bases, with 6 bases lying between them. CDR3: CATQHTGELFF. The CDR3 nucleotides read TGTGCCACCCAACACACCGGGGAGCTGTTTTTT.

CDR3 loop: CASSPGEGAFF. Written as DNA, the CDR3 is TGTGCCAGCAGCCCCGGCGAAGGAGCTTTCTTT. The V and J genes are TRBV3-1 and TRBJ1-1; D unclear. CDR1 is LGHDT, CDR2 YNNKEL, per germline (reference sequence). Trimming shortened V by 4 bases and J by 10 bases, and 10 bases separated the two germline ends. The CDR3 runs to 11 residues.

This clonotype was seen a handful of times. The chain links TRBV24-1 to TRBJ2-2; tentatively, D is TRBD1 (6 bases). Germline lookup yields CDR1 KGHDR and CDR2 SFDVKD. Trimming stripped 4 bases from V and 3 bases from J, with 11 bases between. The CDR3 has 15 residues. In nucleotides, the CDR3 is TGTGCCACCAGTGAGGGGGCGAGGGACACCGGGGAGCTGTTTTTT. Translated, it gives CATSEGARDTGELFF.

This clonotype has more than one count but fewer than ten. The chain combines TRBV18 with TRBJ1-2; D is perhaps TRBD1 (6 bases). Deletions cut 8 bases from V and 8 bases from J, with 18 bases between. Per the germline V gene, CDR1 is KGHSH and CDR2 is LQKENI. This CDR3 has 13 residues. The CDR3 here is CASRRDRSGGYTF. CDR3 bases: TGTGCCAGCCGGCGCGACAGGTCGGGAGGCTACACCTTC.